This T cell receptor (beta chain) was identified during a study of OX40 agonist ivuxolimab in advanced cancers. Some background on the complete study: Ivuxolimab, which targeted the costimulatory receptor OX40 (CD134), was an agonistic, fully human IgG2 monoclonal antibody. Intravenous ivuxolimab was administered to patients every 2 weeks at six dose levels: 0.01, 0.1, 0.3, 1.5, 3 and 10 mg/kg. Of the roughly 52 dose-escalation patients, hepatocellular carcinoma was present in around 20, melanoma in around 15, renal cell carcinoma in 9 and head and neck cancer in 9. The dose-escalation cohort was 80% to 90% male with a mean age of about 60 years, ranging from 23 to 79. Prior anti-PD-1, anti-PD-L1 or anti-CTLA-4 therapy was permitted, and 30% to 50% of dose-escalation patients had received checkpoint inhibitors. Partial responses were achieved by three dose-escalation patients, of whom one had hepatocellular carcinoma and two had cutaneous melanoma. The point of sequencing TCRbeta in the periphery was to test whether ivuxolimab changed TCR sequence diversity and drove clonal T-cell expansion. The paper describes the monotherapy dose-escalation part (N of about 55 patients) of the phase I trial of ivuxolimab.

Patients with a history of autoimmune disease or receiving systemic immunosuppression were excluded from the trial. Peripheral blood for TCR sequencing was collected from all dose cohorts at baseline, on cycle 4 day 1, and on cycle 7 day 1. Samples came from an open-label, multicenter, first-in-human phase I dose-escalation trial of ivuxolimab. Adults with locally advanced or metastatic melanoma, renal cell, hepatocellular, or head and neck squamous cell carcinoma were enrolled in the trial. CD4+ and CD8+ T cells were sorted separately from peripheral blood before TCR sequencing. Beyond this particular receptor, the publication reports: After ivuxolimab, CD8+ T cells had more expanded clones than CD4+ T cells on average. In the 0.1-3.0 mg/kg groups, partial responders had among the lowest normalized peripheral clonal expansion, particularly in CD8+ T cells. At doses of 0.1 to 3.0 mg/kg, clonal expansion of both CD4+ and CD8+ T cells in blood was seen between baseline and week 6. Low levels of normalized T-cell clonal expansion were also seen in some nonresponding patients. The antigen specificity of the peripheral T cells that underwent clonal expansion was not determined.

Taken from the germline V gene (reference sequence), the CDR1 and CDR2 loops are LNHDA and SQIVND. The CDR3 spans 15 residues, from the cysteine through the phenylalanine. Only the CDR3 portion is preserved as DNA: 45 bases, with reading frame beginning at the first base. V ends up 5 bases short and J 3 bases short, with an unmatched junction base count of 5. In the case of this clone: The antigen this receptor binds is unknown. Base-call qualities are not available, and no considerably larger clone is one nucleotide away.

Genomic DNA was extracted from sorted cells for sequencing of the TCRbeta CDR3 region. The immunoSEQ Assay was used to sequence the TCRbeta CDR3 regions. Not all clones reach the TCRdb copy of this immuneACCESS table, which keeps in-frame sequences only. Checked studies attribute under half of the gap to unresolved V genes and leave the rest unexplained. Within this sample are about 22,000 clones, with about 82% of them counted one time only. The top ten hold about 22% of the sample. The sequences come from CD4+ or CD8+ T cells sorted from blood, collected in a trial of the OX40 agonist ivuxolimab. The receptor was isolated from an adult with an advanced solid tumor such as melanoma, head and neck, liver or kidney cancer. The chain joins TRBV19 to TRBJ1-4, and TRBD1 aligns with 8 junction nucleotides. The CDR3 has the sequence CASSAWTGSNEKLFF. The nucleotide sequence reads TGTGCCAGTAGTGCCTGGACAGGGTCTAATGAAAAACTGTTTTTT.